A single sample is the source of the 3 T cell receptor beta chains below, sequenced in a study of blood T cell repertoires in COVID-19. Sequencing was performed with immunoSEQ multiplex PCR; in TCRdb, only in-frame clones are kept and a portion is missing. The table shows approximately 230,000 clones, with 86% occurring only once. What was sequenced was peripheral blood. Receptor source: a man aged 30 to 45 who had recovered from COVID-19.

This clone is a singleton in its sample. This chain links TRBV30 with TRBJ1-2; perhaps TRBD1 as D (5 bases). CDR1 GTSNPN and CDR2 SVGIG come from the germline V gene (reference sequence). Trimming stripped 7 bases from V and 1 base from J, with 19 bases between. The CDR3 covers 15 residues. CDR3 coding DNA: TGTGCCTTCCGGACAAGGCCCCCCCTTAACTATGGCTACACCTTC. Amino acid sequence: CAFRTRPPLNYGYTF.

The CDR3 DNA follows: TGTGCCAGCACCCGAGGCCCTCAGGAGACCCAGTACTTC. As protein: CASTRGPQETQYF. The rearrangement joins TRBV6-5 to TRBJ2-5; D unresolved. Germline loops: CDR1 MNHEY, CDR2 SVGAGI. Trimming stripped 7 bases from V and 5 bases from J, with 14 bases between. There are 13 residues in the CDR3.

This clone was recorded a few times. DNA of the CDR3: TGTGCCATCAGTGAGGCGGTTCGGGGGGCCGGAGATGGCTACACCTTC. Protein sequence: CAISEAVRGAGDGYTF. The chain employs TRBV10-3 and TRBJ1-2; TRBD1 might be the D (6 bases). The CDR3 totals 16 residues. Germline V CDR1 and CDR2: ENHRY, SYGVKD. Trimming cost V 2 bases and J 6 bases, with 19 bases left between them.